What follows is one TCR beta chain and its context. Method: immunoSEQ multiplex PCR; TCRdb's copy keeps in-frame clones and lacks some. The sample has about 66,000 clones, roughly nine tenths seen once; the top ten hold 5.3%. This CDR3 is 15 amino acids long. Germline V gene data show CDR1 as PRHDT and CDR2 as FYEKMQ (reference sequence). Trimming at V came to 5 bases and at J to 2 bases, leaving 2 bases not matched to a gene. The record originates from a study of T cell changes during pregnancy in multiple sclerosis. This chain joins TRBV13 and TRBJ2-1; 11 nucleotides align to TRBD2. The sequencing used CD8+ T cells from peripheral blood mononuclear cells, collected before pregnancy. The sequence was collected from a female donor with multiple sclerosis, enrolled in a pregnancy study. The CDR3 DNA reads TGTGCCAGCAGCGATAGCGGGGGGGCCTACAATGAGCAGTTCTTC. This encodes CASSDSGGAYNEQFF.